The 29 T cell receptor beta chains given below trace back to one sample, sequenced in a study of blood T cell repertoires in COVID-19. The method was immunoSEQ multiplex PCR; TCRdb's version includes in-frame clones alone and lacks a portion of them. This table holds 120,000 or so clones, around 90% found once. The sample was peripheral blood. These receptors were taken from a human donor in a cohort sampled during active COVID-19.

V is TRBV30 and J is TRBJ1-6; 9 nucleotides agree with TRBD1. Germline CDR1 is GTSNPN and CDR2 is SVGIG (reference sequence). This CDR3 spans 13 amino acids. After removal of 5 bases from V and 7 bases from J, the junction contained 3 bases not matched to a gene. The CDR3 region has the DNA TGTGCCTGGGATGGACAGGGGAATTCACCCCTCCACTTT. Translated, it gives CAWDGQGNSPLHF. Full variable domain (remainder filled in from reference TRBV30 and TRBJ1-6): SQTIHQWPATLVQPVGSPLSLECTVEGTSNPNLYWYRQAAGRGLQLLFYSVGIGQISSEVPQNLSASRPQDRQFILSSKKLLLSDSGFYLCAWDGQGNSPLHFGNGTRLTVT.

In nucleotides, the CDR3 is TGTGCCATCAGTGGAGGCCAAGGTCCCGGGGAGCTGTTTTTT. Translated: CAISGGQGPGELFF. J is TRBJ2-2 and V is TRBV10-3; D is ambiguous. The germline gives CDR1 ENHRY, CDR2 SYGVKD. The CDR3 length is 14 residues. Trimming stripped 4 bases from V and 6 bases from J, with 12 bases between.

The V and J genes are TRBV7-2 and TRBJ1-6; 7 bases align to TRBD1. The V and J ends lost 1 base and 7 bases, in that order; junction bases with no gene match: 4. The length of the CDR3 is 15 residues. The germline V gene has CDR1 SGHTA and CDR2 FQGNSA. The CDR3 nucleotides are TGTGCCAGCAGCTTAGAAGGGACAGAGAATTCACCCCTCCACTTT. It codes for CASSLEGTENSPLHF.

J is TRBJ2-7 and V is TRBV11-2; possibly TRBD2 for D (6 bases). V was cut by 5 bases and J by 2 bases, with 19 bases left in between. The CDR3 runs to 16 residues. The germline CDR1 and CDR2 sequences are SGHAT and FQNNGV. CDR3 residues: CASSAGWREKAYEQYF. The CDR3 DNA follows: TGTGCCAGCAGCGCTGGGTGGAGGGAGAAGGCCTACGAGCAGTACTTC. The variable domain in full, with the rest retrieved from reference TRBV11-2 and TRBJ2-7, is EAGVAQSPRYKIIEKRQSVAFWCNPISGHATLYWYQQILGQGPKLLIQFQNNGVVDDSQLPKDRFSAERLKGVDSTLKIQPAKLEDSAVYLCASSAGWREKAYEQYFGPGTRLTVT.

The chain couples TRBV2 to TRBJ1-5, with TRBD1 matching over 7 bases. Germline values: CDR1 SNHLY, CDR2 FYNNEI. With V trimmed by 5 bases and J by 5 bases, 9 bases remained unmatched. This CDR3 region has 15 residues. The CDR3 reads CASSKRRTGDQPQHF. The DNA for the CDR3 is TGTGCCAGCAGTAAACGGAGGACAGGAGATCAGCCCCAGCATTTT.

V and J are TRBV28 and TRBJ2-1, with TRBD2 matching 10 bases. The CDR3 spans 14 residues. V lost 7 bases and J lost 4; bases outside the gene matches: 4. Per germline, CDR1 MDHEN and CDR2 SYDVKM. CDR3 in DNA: TGTGCCAGCACTTTGACTAGCGGGTACAATGAGCAGTTCTTC. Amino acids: CASTLTSGYNEQFF.

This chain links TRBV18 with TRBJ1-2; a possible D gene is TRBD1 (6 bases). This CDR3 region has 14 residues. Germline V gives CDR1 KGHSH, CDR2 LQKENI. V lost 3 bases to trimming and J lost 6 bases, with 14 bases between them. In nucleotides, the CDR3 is TGTGCCAGCTCACCCCCTTCAGGGGTCAATGGCTACACCTTC. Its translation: CASSPPSGVNGYTF.

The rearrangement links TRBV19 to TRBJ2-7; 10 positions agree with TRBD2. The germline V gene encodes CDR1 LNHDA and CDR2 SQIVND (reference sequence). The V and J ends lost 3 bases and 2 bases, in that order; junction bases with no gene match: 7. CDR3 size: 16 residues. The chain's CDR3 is CASSMLSSGGAYEQYF. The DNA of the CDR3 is TGTGCCAGTAGTATGTTGTCTAGCGGGGGAGCCTACGAGCAGTACTTC. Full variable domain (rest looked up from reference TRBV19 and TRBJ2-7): DGGITQSPKYLFRKEGQNVTLSCEQNLNHDAMYWYRQDPGQGLRLIYYSQIVNDFQKGDIAEGYSVSREKKESFPLTVTSAQKNPTAFYLCASSMLSSGGAYEQYFGPGTRLTVT.

The CDR3 region has the DNA TGCGCCAGCAGCCCCGAAGGGGTGGATGGCTACACCTTC. Protein product: CASSPEGVDGYTF. V and J are TRBV4-1 and TRBJ1-2; D is perhaps TRBD1 (5 bases). The V end was cut by 4 bases, the J end by 6 bases, with 12 bases between. This CDR3 region has 13 residues. Per the germline V gene, CDR1 is MGHRA and CDR2 is YSYEKL.

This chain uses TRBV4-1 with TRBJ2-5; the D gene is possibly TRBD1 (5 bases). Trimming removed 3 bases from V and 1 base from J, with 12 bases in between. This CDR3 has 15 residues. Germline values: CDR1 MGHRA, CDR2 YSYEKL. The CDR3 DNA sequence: TGCGCCAGCAGCCATCCCAGGGCAGCCCAAGAGACCCAGTACTTC. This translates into CASSHPRAAQETQYF.

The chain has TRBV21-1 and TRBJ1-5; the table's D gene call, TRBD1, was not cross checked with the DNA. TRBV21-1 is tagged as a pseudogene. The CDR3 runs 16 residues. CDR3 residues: CASSKAQGYSNQPQHF. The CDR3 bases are TGTGCCAGCAGCAAAGCACAGGGATATAGCAATCAGCCCCAGCATTTT.

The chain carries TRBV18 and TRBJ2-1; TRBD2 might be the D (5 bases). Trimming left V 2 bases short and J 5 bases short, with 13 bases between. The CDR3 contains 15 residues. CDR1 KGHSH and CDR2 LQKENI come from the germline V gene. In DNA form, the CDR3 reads TGTGCCAGCTCACCAGTGGCGGGCGGCGACAATGAGCAGTTCTTC. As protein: CASSPVAGGDNEQFF.

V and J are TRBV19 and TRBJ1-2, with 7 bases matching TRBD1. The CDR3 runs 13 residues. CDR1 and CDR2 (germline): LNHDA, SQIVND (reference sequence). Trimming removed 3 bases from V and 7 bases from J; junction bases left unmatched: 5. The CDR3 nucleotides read TGTGCCAGTAGTATGGACAGGCTGAGTGGCTACACCTTC. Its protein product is CASSMDRLSGYTF.

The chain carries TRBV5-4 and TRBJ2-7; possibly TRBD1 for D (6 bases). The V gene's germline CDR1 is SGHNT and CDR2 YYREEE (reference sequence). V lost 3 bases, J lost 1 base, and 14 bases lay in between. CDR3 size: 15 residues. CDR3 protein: CASSSGTLSSYEQYF. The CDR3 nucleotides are TGTGCCAGCAGCTCTGGGACACTATCTTCCTACGAGCAGTACTTC.

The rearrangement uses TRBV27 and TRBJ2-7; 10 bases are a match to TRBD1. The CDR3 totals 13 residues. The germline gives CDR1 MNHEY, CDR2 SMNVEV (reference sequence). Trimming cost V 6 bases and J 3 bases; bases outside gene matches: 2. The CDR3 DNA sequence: TGTGCCAGCAGGCGGACAGGGGGCTACGAGCAGTACTTC. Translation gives CASRRTGGYEQYF.

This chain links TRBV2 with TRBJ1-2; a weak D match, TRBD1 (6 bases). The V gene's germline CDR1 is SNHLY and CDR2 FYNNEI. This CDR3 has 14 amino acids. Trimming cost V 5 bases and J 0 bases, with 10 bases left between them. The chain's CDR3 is CASSWGPTNYGYTF. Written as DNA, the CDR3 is TGTGCCAGCAGTTGGGGGCCTACTAACTATGGCTACACCTTC.

In nucleotides, the CDR3 is TGTGCCAGCAGTTCTTCCCTAACCATTCGTGATTACGAGCAGTACTTC. Translating gives CASSSSLTIRDYEQYF. V is TRBV27 and J is TRBJ2-7, with D hard to call. V lost 4 bases and J 4 bases, leaving 20 bases between the germline ends. The CDR3 is 16 amino acids. Germline CDR1 reads MNHEY; CDR2 reads SMNVEV (reference sequence).

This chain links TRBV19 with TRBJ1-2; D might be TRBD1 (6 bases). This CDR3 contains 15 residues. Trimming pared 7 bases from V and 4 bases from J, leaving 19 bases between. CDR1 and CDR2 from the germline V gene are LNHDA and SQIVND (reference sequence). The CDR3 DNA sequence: TGTGCCAGTATGGGGTCTCGGGGGGCCGTCTATGGCTACACCTTC. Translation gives CASMGSRGAVYGYTF.

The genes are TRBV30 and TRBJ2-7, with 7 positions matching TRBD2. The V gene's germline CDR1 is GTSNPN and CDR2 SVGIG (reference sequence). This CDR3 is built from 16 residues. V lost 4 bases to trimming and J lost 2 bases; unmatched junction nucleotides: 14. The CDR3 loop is CAWTSVGGGTTYEQYF. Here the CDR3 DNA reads TGTGCCTGGACCTCGGTTGGGGGGGGGACCACCTACGAGCAGTACTTC.

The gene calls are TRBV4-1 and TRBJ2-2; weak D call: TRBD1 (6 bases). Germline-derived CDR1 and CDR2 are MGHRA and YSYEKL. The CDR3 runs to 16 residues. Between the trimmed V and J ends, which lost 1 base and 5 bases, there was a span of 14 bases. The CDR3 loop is CASSQVPDSTTGELFF. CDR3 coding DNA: TGCGCCAGCAGCCAAGTGCCGGACAGCACAACCGGGGAGCTGTTTTTT.

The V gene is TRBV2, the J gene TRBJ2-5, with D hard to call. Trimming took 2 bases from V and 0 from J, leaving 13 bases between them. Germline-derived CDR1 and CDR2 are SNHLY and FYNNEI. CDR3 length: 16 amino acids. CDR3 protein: CASSESGHRYQETQYF. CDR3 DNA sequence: TGTGCCAGCAGTGAAAGTGGTCATCGGTACCAAGAGACCCAGTACTTC.

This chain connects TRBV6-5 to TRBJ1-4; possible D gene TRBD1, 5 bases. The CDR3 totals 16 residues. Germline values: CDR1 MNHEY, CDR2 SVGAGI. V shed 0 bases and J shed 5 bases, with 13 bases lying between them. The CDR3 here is CASSYSWGRSNEKLFF. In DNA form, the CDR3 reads TGTGCCAGCAGTTACTCTTGGGGCCGCTCAAATGAAAAACTGTTTTTT.

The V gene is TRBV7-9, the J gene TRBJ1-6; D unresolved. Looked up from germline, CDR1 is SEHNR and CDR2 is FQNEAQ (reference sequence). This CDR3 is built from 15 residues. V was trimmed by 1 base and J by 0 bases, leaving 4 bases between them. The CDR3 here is CASSLGSSYNSPLHF. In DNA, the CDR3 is TGTGCCAGCAGCTTAGGCAGCTCCTATAATTCACCCCTCCACTTT.

The CDR3 DNA reads TGTGCCAGCTCCCCAATAGCGGGAGGTATCTCCTACAATGAGCAGTTCTTC. Translation: CASSPIAGGISYNEQFF. This sequence joins TRBV18 and TRBJ2-1, with 10 nucleotides matching TRBD2. J lost 0 bases, V lost 6 bases, and 8 bases had no gene match. The germline V gene encodes CDR1 KGHSH and CDR2 LQKENI. The CDR3 extends over 17 amino acids.

The CDR3 spells CASANRGRSYEQYF. The DNA for the CDR3 is TGTGCCAGCGCGAACAGGGGTCGCTCCTACGAGCAGTACTTC. The V and J genes are TRBV7-9 and TRBJ2-7; 7 positions agree with TRBD1. Germline lookup yields CDR1 SEHNR and CDR2 FQNEAQ (reference sequence). V lost 8 bases, J lost 0 bases, and 7 bases stayed unmatched. The CDR3 contains 14 residues.

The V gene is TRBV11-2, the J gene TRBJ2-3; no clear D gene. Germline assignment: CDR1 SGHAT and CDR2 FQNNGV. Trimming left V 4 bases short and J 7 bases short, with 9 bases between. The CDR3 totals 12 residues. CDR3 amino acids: CASSSESYTQYF. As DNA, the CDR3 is TGTGCCAGCAGCTCGGAGTCCTATACGCAGTATTTT.

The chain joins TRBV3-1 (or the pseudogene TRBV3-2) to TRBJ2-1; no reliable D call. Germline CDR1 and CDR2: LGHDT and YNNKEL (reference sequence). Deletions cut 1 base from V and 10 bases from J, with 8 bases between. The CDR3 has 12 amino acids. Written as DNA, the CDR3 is TGTGCCAGCAGCCAAGTCGGGTGGGAGCAGTTCTTC. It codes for CASSQVGWEQFF.

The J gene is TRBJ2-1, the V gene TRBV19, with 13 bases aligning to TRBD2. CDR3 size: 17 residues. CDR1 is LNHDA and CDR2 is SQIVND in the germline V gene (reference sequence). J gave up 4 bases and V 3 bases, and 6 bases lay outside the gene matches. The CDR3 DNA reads TGTGCCAGTAGTATCGGGACTAGCGGGGACCTGTACAATGAGCAGTTCTTC. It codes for CASSIGTSGDLYNEQFF.

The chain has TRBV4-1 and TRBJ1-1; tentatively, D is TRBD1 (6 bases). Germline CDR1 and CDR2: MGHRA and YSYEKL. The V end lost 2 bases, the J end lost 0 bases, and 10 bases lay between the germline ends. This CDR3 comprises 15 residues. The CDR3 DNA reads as TGCGCCAGCAGCCAACTGACAGGCATGAACACTGAAGCTTTCTTT. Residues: CASSQLTGMNTEAFF.